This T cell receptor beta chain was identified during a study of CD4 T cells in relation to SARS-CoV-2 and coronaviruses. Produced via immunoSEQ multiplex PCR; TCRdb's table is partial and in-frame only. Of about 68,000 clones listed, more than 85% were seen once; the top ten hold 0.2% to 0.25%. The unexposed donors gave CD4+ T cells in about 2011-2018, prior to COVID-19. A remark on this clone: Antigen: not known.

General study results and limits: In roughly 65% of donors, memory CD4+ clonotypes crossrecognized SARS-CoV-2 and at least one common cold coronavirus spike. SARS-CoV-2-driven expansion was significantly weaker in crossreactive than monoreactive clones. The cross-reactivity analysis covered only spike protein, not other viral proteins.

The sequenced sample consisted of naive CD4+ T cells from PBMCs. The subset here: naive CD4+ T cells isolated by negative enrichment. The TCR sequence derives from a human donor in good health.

Written as DNA, the CDR3 is TGTGCCAGCTCTCCTGGGGCGGGATCGAGCTCCTACAATGAGCAGTTCTTC. Protein product: CASSPGAGSSSYNEQFF. The V gene is TRBV9, the J gene TRBJ2-1; perhaps TRBD2 as D (6 bases). Germline CDR1 SGDLS, CDR2 YYNGEE. CDR3 length: 17 amino acids. Trimming shortened V by 7 bases and J by 0 bases, and 20 bases separated the two germline ends. Full variable domain (remainder filled in from reference TRBV9 and TRBJ2-1): DSGVTQTPKHLITATGQRVTLRCSPRSGDLSVYWYQQSLDQGLQFLIQYYNGEERAKGNILERFSAQQFPDLHSELNLSSLELGDSALYFCASSPGAGSSSYNEQFFGPGTRLTVL.